This T cell receptor beta chain was recovered during a study of T cell responses to AZD1222 COVID-19 vaccine. Measured with immunoSEQ multiplex PCR; TCRdb has only the in-frame clones, and not every one. Of over 150,000 clones listed, around 93% are singletons. Comment on this clone: Germline and junction disagree at one end, which may indicate a read error.

This CDR3 is 13 amino acids long. In germline, CDR1 is SGDLS, CDR2 YYNGEE. V and J are TRBV9 and TRBJ1-4, with D uncertain. The source was peripheral blood, collected 28 days after the second AZD1222 dose. The clonotype was recovered from an adult who received the AZD1222 COVID-19 vaccine. The CDR3 loop is CASSVGSNGKLFF. The CDR3 DNA reads as TGTGCCAGCAGCGTAGGATCCAATGGAAAACTGTTTTTT.